What follows are 20 T cell receptor beta chains derived from one specimen sequenced in a study of cytomegalovirus exposure and HLA in healthy donors. PCR involved 60 Vbeta and 13 Jbeta primers. This table comes from immunoSEQ multiplex PCR, and its TCRdb copy is limited to in-frame clones, with some not included. The repertoire shows about 46,000 clones; the top ten hold approximately 1%. The specimen sequenced was PBMCs. These receptors originate from a woman aged 40 to 50 in good health and CMV-seronegative.

This chain joins TRBV7-2 and TRBJ2-5; TRBD1 agrees at 8 bases. Germline lookup yields CDR1 SGHTA and CDR2 FQGNSA. The junction had 10 bases not matched to a gene; V was cut back by 5 bases and J by 5 bases. The CDR3 runs to 15 residues. The CDR3 reads CASSLGNRGAETQYF. CDR3 coding DNA: TGTGCCAGCAGCCTCGGAAACAGGGGGGCGGAGACCCAGTACTTC.

The chain combines TRBV4-3 with TRBJ1-3; D is perhaps TRBD1 (5 bases). CDR1 and CDR2 from the germline V gene are LGHNA and YSLEER. CDR3 length: 14 amino acids. V lost 4 bases and J lost 0, with 7 bases in between. The CDR3 DNA follows: TGCGCCAGCAGCCTGACAGTCTCTGGAAACACCATATATTTT. Residues: CASSLTVSGNTIYF.

The gene calls are TRBV5-1 and TRBJ2-7, with 10 bases lining up with TRBD2. Germline-derived CDR1 and CDR2 are SGHRS and YFSETQ. Trimming removed 4 bases from V and 3 bases from J; junction bases left unmatched: 1. This CDR3 spans 13 amino acids. This CDR3 reads CASSQREGYEQYF. CDR3 bases: TGCGCCAGCAGCCAGCGGGAGGGCTACGAGCAGTACTTC.

The chain employs TRBV9 and TRBJ2-5, with 11 bases lining up with TRBD1. Trimming at V came to 3 bases and at J to 5 bases, leaving 12 bases not matched to a gene. The CDR3 totals 17 residues. CDR1 is SGDLS and CDR2 is YYNGEE in the germline V gene. DNA of the CDR3: TGTGCCAGCAGCGCCGACCTCCCGGACAGGGGGCTGGAGACCCAGTACTTC. This codes for CASSADLPDRGLETQYF.

The chain combines TRBV5-1 with TRBJ1-1; D remains ambiguous. Per the germline V gene, CDR1 is SGHRS and CDR2 is YFSETQ. V was clipped by 0 bases and J by 0 bases, with 12 bases between them. The CDR3 has 16 residues. The CDR3 here is CASSLESGHLNTEAFF. The CDR3 nucleotides read TGCGCCAGCAGCTTGGAATCTGGGCACTTGAACACTGAAGCTTTCTTT.

V is TRBV6-5 and J is TRBJ2-1; TRBD2 matches at 9 bases. Germline V gene sequence: CDR1 MNHEY, CDR2 SVGAGI. This CDR3 has 15 amino acids. V shed 7 bases and J 8 bases; nucleotides not matched to a gene: 12. Written as DNA, the CDR3 is TGTGCCAGCACCGCCGGGACTAGCAGGGCGGATGAGCAGTTCTTC. It codes for CASTAGTSRADEQFF.

The CDR3 loop is CASNQRSAYEQYF. The CDR3 DNA sequence: TGTGCCAGCAATCAACGCAGCGCCTACGAGCAGTACTTC. The genes are TRBV6-4 and TRBJ2-7, with no clear D. Trimming left V 7 bases short and J 2 bases short, with 12 bases between. The CDR3 length is 13 residues. Germline lookup yields CDR1 MRHNA and CDR2 SNTAGT.

V usage is TRBV28 and J usage is TRBJ1-2, with 7 nucleotides matching TRBD1. Germline trimming cut 5 bases from V and 5 bases from J; bases unmatched to any gene: 8. The CDR3 is 14 residues long. Germline CDR1 MDHEN, CDR2 SYDVKM. The CDR3 loop reads CASSNAGQAYGYTF. The CDR3 nucleotides read TGTGCCAGCAGTAACGCCGGACAGGCGTATGGCTACACCTTC.

This chain links TRBV2 with TRBJ1-1, with 7 positions matching TRBD1. Unmatched junction bases numbered 3, after V lost 6 bases and J lost 5 bases. The CDR3 totals 12 residues. CDR1 is SNHLY, CDR2 FYNNEI, per germline. The CDR3 region is CASSVDRTEAFF. In DNA form, the CDR3 reads TGTGCCAGCAGCGTGGACAGGACTGAAGCTTTCTTT. The full variable domain, rest sourced from reference TRBV2 and TRBJ1-1, is EPEVTQTPSHQVTQMGQEVILRCVPISNHLYFYWYRQILGQKVEFLVSFYNNEISEKSEIFDDQFSVERPDGSNFTLKIRSTKLEDSAMYFCASSVDRTEAFFGQGTRLTVV.

The V and J genes are TRBV28 and TRBJ1-2, with D unresolved. Germline V gene data show CDR1 as MDHEN and CDR2 as SYDVKM. Trimming stripped 3 bases from V and 5 bases from J, with 13 bases between. The CDR3 runs 14 residues. In DNA form, the CDR3 reads TGTGCCAGCAGTTTCTCGAGGGCACGGTATGGCTACACCTTC. Translating gives CASSFSRARYGYTF.

This sequence joins TRBV4-1 and TRBJ1-5, with 8 bases aligning to TRBD1. Losses at the gene ends were 2 bases for V and 7 bases for J; bases not matched to a gene: 7. Per germline, CDR1 MGHRA and CDR2 YSYEKL. This CDR3 contains 15 residues. This chain's CDR3 is CASSQRQGQGQPQHF. CDR3 sequence (DNA): TGCGCCAGCAGCCAAAGACAGGGGCAGGGGCAGCCCCAGCATTTT.

The chain employs TRBV5-1 and TRBJ2-5, with 7 bases lining up with TRBD1. CDR3 length: 14 residues. V shed 0 bases and J 6 bases; nucleotides not matched to a gene: 5. CDR1 is SGHRS, CDR2 YFSETQ, per germline. CDR3: CASSLVTGRKTQYF. As DNA, the CDR3 is TGCGCCAGCAGCTTGGTGACAGGGCGAAAGACCCAGTACTTC. Complete variable domain (other parts from reference TRBV5-1 and TRBJ2-5): KAGVTQTPRYLIKTRGQQVTLSCSPISGHRSVSWYQQTPGQGLQFLFEYFSETQRNKGNFPGRFSGRQFSNSRSEMNVSTLELGDSALYLCASSLVTGRKTQYFGPGTRLLVL.

The chain links TRBV7-6 to TRBJ2-1; D perhaps matches TRBD1 (5 bases). Germline V gives CDR1 SGHVS, CDR2 FNYEAQ. Trimming removed 3 bases from V and 6 bases from J, with 9 bases in between. The CDR3 is 13 amino acids. The CDR3 coding sequence is TGTGCCAGCAGCTTTCATAGGGGCAATGAGCAGTTCTTC. It encodes CASSFHRGNEQFF.

This rearrangement joins TRBV7-3 to TRBJ2-1; a possible D gene is TRBD2 (5 bases). Trimming removed 1 base at V and 6 bases at J, with 13 bases between. Germline V gives CDR1 SGHTA, CDR2 FQGTGA. This CDR3 has 15 amino acids. Here the CDR3 DNA reads TGTGCCAGCAGCTTAAATGGACCCGGAGGCAATGAGCAGTTCTTC. Protein product: CASSLNGPGGNEQFF.

As DNA, the CDR3 is TGTGCCAGCAGTCCCTCGGCGGGAAAGACCCAGTACTTC. It codes for CASSPSAGKTQYF. The chain carries TRBV27 and TRBJ2-5; D is possibly TRBD2 (6 bases). The germline V gene encodes CDR1 MNHEY and CDR2 SMNVEV (reference sequence). This CDR3 has 13 residues. V was pared by 5 bases and J by 6 bases, with 13 bases between.

A word on this clone: At the DNA level, this CDR3 is encoded by other sequences in the same sample as well. The V and J genes are TRBV5-1 and TRBJ2-1, with D maybe TRBD2 (5 bases). This CDR3 contains 15 residues. CDR1 SGHRS and CDR2 YFSETQ come from the germline V gene. The V end lost 0 bases, the J end lost 0 bases, and 7 bases lay between the germline ends. The DNA for the CDR3 is TGCGCCAGCAGCTTGGGAGGGAGCTCCTACAATGAGCAGTTCTTC. The encoded protein is CASSLGGSSYNEQFF.

The J gene is TRBJ1-5, the V gene TRBV4-1, with D possibly being TRBD1 (5 bases). Germline CDR1 reads MGHRA; CDR2 reads YSYEKL. V gave up 2 bases and J gave up 6 bases, with 11 bases separating them. The CDR3 covers 14 residues. As DNA, the CDR3 is TGCGCCAGCAGCCAATGGAACGGGGGTCAGCCCCAGCATTTT. Translated: CASSQWNGGQPQHF.

The chain carries TRBV18 and TRBJ2-1, with TRBD2 matching 8 bases. The CDR3 is 15 residues long. Germline V gives CDR1 KGHSH, CDR2 LQKENI. V was pared by 3 bases and J by 5 bases, with 6 bases of the junction left unmatched. The CDR3 sequence is CASSPGLESDNEQFF. CDR3 nucleotides: TGTGCCAGCTCACCGGGACTAGAGTCAGACAATGAGCAGTTCTTC.

DNA of the CDR3: TGCGCCAGCAGCTCTCTACTAGCGGGAGGGCCTCTTGAAGCGTACGAGCAGTACTTC. Protein sequence: CASSSLLAGGPLEAYEQYF. The J gene is TRBJ2-7, the V gene TRBV5-1; 13 bases agree with TRBD2. The CDR3 is 19 amino acids. Germline CDR1 SGHRS, CDR2 YFSETQ. V trimming: 3 bases; J trimming: 4 bases; junction bases outside the gene matches: 16.

The rearrangement links TRBV9 to TRBJ2-1; the D gene is possibly TRBD1 (6 bases). The V gene lost 0 bases and the J gene lost 10 bases, with 14 bases spanning the gap. Germline V gene sequence: CDR1 SGDLS, CDR2 YYNGEE. The CDR3 has 14 residues. CDR3 region: CASSVARDQGEQFF. In DNA form, the CDR3 reads TGTGCCAGCAGCGTAGCTAGGGACCAGGGGGAGCAGTTCTTC. The entire variable domain, with the rest obtained from reference TRBV9 and TRBJ2-1, is as follows: DSGVTQTPKHLITATGQRVTLRCSPRSGDLSVYWYQQSLDQGLQFLIQYYNGEERAKGNILERFSAQQFPDLHSELNLSSLELGDSALYFCASSVARDQGEQFFGPGTRLTVL.